Below, 28 T cell receptor beta chains from the same sample are listed, as sequenced in a study of blood T cells in healthy people across ages. PCR was performed a second time for about 6 to 12 cycles using a sample-barcoded 5' primer and a J-beta primer mix. TCRdb independently ran MiXCR on the 5' RACE reads; one entry per CDR3 protein. Of about 1.8 million distinct CDR3 sequences in the sample, roughly 50% were seen once. The sequencing sample was made of blood. These receptors all come from a woman aged 40 to 49 in good health.

This chain connects TRBV20-1 to TRBJ2-3; the D gene is possibly TRBD1 (6 bases). The germline V and J ends were trimmed by 5 bases and 4 bases, with 13 bases remaining between them. The CDR3 has 13 residues. Germline V CDR1 and CDR2: DFQATT, SNEGSKA (reference sequence). DNA of the CDR3: TGCAGTGCTGACCGGGACAACTCAGATACGCAGTATTTT. This codes for CSADRDNSDTQYF.

This clonotype has just one count. The genes are TRBV20-1 and TRBJ2-5; D may correspond to TRBD1 or TRBD2 (5 bases each). The CDR3 extends over 13 amino acids. The ends were cut back, 5 bases at V and 4 bases at J, with 14 bases in the middle. CDR1 and CDR2 from the germline V gene are DFQATT and SNEGSKA (reference sequence). CDR3 residues: CSAPTQRGETQYF. For the CDR3, the DNA is TGCAGTGCTCCTACTCAGAGGGGAGAGACCCAGTACTTC.

The J gene is TRBJ1-2, the V gene TRBV6-1; D is undetermined. Per the germline V gene, CDR1 is MNHNS and CDR2 is SASEGT. V was shortened by 3 bases and J by 4 bases, with 21 bases between the two germline ends. CDR3 length: 17 residues. In DNA, the CDR3 is TGTGCCAGCAGTGACTACCACATAGGCGGGCCCCCCTATGGCTACACCTTC. Translation gives CASSDYHIGGPPYGYTF.

The rearrangement uses TRBV9 and TRBJ2-7; 7 bases fit TRBD2. J gave up 3 bases and V 0 bases, and 3 bases lay outside the gene matches. Germline V gene data show CDR1 as SGDLS and CDR2 as YYNGEE. The length of the CDR3 is 14 residues. CDR3 amino acids: CASSVEGGDYEQYF. CDR3 bases: TGTGCCAGCAGCGTAGAGGGAGGGGACTACGAGCAGTACTTC.

The V and J genes are TRBV6-6 and TRBJ1-2; D call uncertain. The CDR3 covers 14 residues. From germline, CDR1 is MNHNY and CDR2 SVGAGI (reference sequence). V dropped 0 bases and J dropped 8 bases, with 13 bases sitting between them. The CDR3 region has the DNA TGTGCCAGCAGTTACTCGACCGGCTATACGGGCTACACCTTC. Its protein product is CASSYSTGYTGYTF.

The chain is built from TRBV20-1 and TRBJ2-1; D might be TRBD1 or TRBD2, each matching 6 bases. Germline lookup yields CDR1 DFQATT and CDR2 SNEGSKA (reference sequence). The CDR3 runs to 15 residues. The germline V and J ends were trimmed by 5 bases and 7 bases, with 21 bases remaining between them. CDR3 nucleotides: TGCAGTGCTGAAGGGGGGACGCCCTTCCGGAATGAGCAGTTCTTC. It encodes CSAEGGTPFRNEQFF.

A note on this clonotype: The junction departs from the called germline gene at one end, perhaps through a read error. The rearrangement uses TRBV3-1 and TRBJ2-6, with D maybe TRBD1 (5 bases). The CDR3 has 16 residues. Germline CDR1 reads LGHDT; CDR2 reads YNNKEL (reference sequence). The CDR3 sequence: CDSSQQVVPGANVLTF. The CDR3 DNA is TGTGACAGCAGCCAACAGGTCGTCCCTGGGGCCAACGTCCTGACTTTC.

The rearrangement uses TRBV2 and TRBJ1-2; D unclear. V lost 0 bases, J lost 5 bases, and 31 bases lay in between. Germline values: CDR1 SNHLY, CDR2 FYNNEI. The CDR3 contains 21 residues. CDR3 in amino acids: CASSEALLLGSLRHGVYGYTF. CDR3 bases: TGTGCCAGCAGTGAAGCGCTTTTGTTAGGAAGTTTGAGACACGGAGTATATGGCTACACCTTC.

The V call is TRBV6-8, the J call TRBJ2-3; TRBD1 aligns across 7 bases. The CDR3 covers 15 residues. Germline V gene lookup returns CDR1 MNHGY and CDR2 SAAAGT. V lost 6 bases and J lost 3; bases outside the gene matches: 9. The CDR3 DNA follows: TGTGCCAGCAGATTGGACAGGCCCTGTACAGATACGCAGTATTTT. It encodes CASRLDRPCTDTQYF.

Turning to this clonotype: Its ends do not fully match the called genes, so a read error is possible. The rearrangement joins TRBV7-9 to TRBJ1-4; 11 bases line up with TRBD1. Germline assignment: CDR1 SEHNR and CDR2 FQNEAQ (reference sequence). This CDR3 spans 16 amino acids. The CDR3 coding sequence is TGTGCCGGCAGCTCGGACAGGGGGCAGAATAATGAAAAACTGTTTTTT. This codes for CAGSSDRGQNNEKLFF. Variable domain in full (rest from reference TRBV7-9 and TRBJ1-4): DTGVSQNPRHKITKRGQNVTFRCDPISEHNRLYWYRQTLGQGPEFLTYFQNEAQLEKSRLLSDRFSAERPKGSFSTLEIQRTEQGDSAMYLCAGSSDRGQNNEKLFFGSGTQLSVL.

The V gene is TRBV12-3 or TRBV12-4, the J gene TRBJ2-3, with D perhaps matching TRBD2 (7 bases). The length of the CDR3 is 15 residues. Trimming removed 6 bases from V and 0 bases from J, with 13 bases in between. The CDR3 spells CASSTAGASTDTQYF. The CDR3 DNA reads as TGTGCCAGCAGCACTGCGGGGGCAAGCACAGATACGCAGTATTTT.

This clonotype was found a few times. This rearrangement joins TRBV24-1 to TRBJ1-2; no clear D gene. This CDR3 region has 13 residues. Trimming removed 4 bases from V and 8 bases from J, with 13 bases in between. The germline gives CDR1 KGHDR, CDR2 SFDVKD. CDR3 nucleotide sequence: TGTGCCACCAGTGAGACCCGGAAAGAGGGCTACACCTTC. Translating it yields CATSETRKEGYTF.

This clonotype was observed a few times. The chain is built from TRBV28 and TRBJ1-6; 8 bases are shared with TRBD1. The CDR3 contains 15 residues. CDR1 is MDHEN and CDR2 is SYDVKM in the germline V gene. V lost 2 bases to trimming and J lost 9 bases; unmatched junction nucleotides: 6. The CDR3 sequence: CASSLRQGASSPLHF. CDR3 DNA: TGTGCCAGCAGTTTAAGGCAGGGGGCAAGTTCACCCCTCCACTTT.

The chain couples TRBV29-1 to TRBJ1-2, with D unclear. The CDR3 has 12 residues. Trimming stripped 4 bases from V and 8 bases from J, with 14 bases between. Germline loops: CDR1 SQVTM, CDR2 ANQGSEA. The chain's CDR3 is CSVVRLIGGYTF. In DNA form, the CDR3 reads TGCAGCGTTGTCCGACTCATTGGAGGCTACACCTTC.

This clonotype has a single count. This chain connects TRBV28 to TRBJ2-3, with D possibly being TRBD1 (7 bases). CDR3 length: 13 residues. Trimming left V 6 bases short and J 11 bases short, with 18 bases between. Germline V gene sequence: CDR1 MDHEN, CDR2 SYDVKM. The CDR3 region has the DNA TGTGCCAGCAGCCGACAGGGAGGTTTAATGCAGTATTTT. Residues: CASSRQGGLMQYF.

This clonotype was seen a few times. This chain joins TRBV10-1 and TRBJ2-7; a weak D match, TRBD2 (5 bases). The germline CDR1 and CDR2 sequences are WNHNN and SYGVQD (reference sequence). This CDR3 has 13 residues. V lost 7 bases, J lost 6 bases, and 16 bases lay in between. CDR3 protein: CASMAPSGVEQYF. The CDR3 DNA sequence: TGCGCCAGCATGGCCCCATCCGGGGTCGAGCAGTACTTC.

The chain has TRBV29-1 and TRBJ2-1, with 8 positions matching TRBD1. J gave up 4 bases and V 1 base, and 6 bases lay outside the gene matches. The CDR3 sequence is 15 residues long. In germline, CDR1 is SQVTM, CDR2 ANQGSEA. CDR3 in amino acids: CSVEGQGPGYNEQFF. The CDR3, as DNA: TGCAGCGTTGAAGGACAGGGGCCGGGTTACAATGAGCAGTTCTTC.

The genes are TRBV7-2 and TRBJ2-1; 12 positions agree with TRBD2. Trimming took 7 bases from V and 2 from J; bases not matched to a gene: 18. The CDR3 length is 20 residues. CDR1 is SGHTA and CDR2 is FQGNSA in the germline V gene. The CDR3 region is CASTLRVGLAGGRAYNEQFF. CDR3 sequence (DNA): TGTGCCAGCACTCTAAGGGTCGGTCTAGCGGGGGGGCGCGCCTACAATGAGCAGTTCTTC.

In this sample, this clonotype turned up a few times. V and J are TRBV4-2 and TRBJ1-4; D remains ambiguous. The CDR3 length is 17 residues. V was clipped by 0 bases and J by 7 bases, with 18 bases between them. Germline V lookup: CDR1 LGHNA, CDR2 YNFKEQ. CDR3 region: CASSQDPRQTRGEKLFF. CDR3 nucleotides: TGTGCCAGCAGCCAAGATCCCAGACAAACCCGCGGTGAAAAACTGTTTTTT.

The chain combines TRBV6-1 with TRBJ2-5; TRBD1 agrees at 9 bases. Judging by the DNA end, TRBJ2-7 fits better; the J call may be wrong. Germline V gene lookup returns CDR1 MNHNS and CDR2 SASEGT. CDR3 length equals 15 residues. CDR3 in amino acids: CASSERQGESGEQYF. Written as DNA, the CDR3 is TGTGCCAGCAGTGAACGACAGGGGGAAAGCGGCGAGCAGTACTTC.

The rearrangement uses TRBV5-1 and TRBJ1-2, with a weak D call TRBD1 (5 bases). The CDR3 totals 16 residues. CDR1 is SGHRS, CDR2 YFSETQ, per germline. Deletions cut 1 base from V and 0 bases from J, with 13 bases between. The CDR3 nucleotides read TGCGCCAGCAGCTTGATTCTAAGGGGATCTAACTATGGCTACACCTTC. Its translation: CASSLILRGSNYGYTF.

This chain uses TRBV4-1 with TRBJ2-5; 9 nucleotides match TRBD2. CDR1 and CDR2 from the germline V gene are MGHRA and YSYEKL. The CDR3 has 19 residues. V shed 0 bases, J shed 5 bases, and the junction held 16 bases outside the gene matches. CDR3 nucleotides: TGCGCCAGCAGCCAAGATTTAGAGGGACTAGCCATGGGGGAGGAGACCCAGTACTTC. Protein product: CASSQDLEGLAMGEETQYF.

The rearrangement uses TRBV7-2 and TRBJ1-2; a possible D gene is TRBD1 (5 bases). Germline V gene lookup returns CDR1 SGHTA and CDR2 FQGNSA. The CDR3 loop spans 18 amino acids. The ends were cut back, 5 bases at V and 4 bases at J, with 26 bases in the middle. The CDR3 DNA sequence: TGTGCCAGCAGCCCTTTTTCGTTACCTCCGGGACCGATCTATGGCTACACCTTC. This codes for CASSPFSLPPGPIYGYTF.

This chain joins TRBV7-8 and TRBJ2-1; TRBD2 matches 7 bases. The CDR3 runs to 12 residues. Per germline, CDR1 SGHVS and CDR2 FQNEAQ. Trimming took 6 bases from V and 9 from J; bases not matched to a gene: 5. The CDR3: CASSTGGPEQFF. The CDR3, as DNA: TGTGCCAGCAGTACGGGGGGACCTGAGCAGTTCTTC.

The chain has TRBV7-2 and TRBJ2-4; tentative D call: TRBD1 (5 bases). The J call may be in error: the DNA end matches TRBJ2-5 better. CDR1 SGHTA and CDR2 FQGNSA come from the germline V gene. The CDR3 covers 14 residues. The DNA of the CDR3 is TGTGCCAGCAGCTTATTTTCGACAGAGGAGACCCAGTACTTC. Residues: CASSLFSTEETQYF.

This chain joins TRBV6-5 and TRBJ2-5; 12 positions match TRBD2. This CDR3 is built from 14 residues. V lost 7 bases and J lost 5; bases outside the gene matches: 5. Germline values: CDR1 MNHEY, CDR2 SVGAGI. The CDR3 reads CASMLAGGQETQYF. CDR3 bases: TGTGCCAGCATGCTAGCGGGGGGGCAGGAGACCCAGTACTTC.

The genes are TRBV12-3 or TRBV12-4 and TRBJ2-1; the match to TRBD1 covers 9 bases. The CDR3 runs 16 residues. Trimming cost V 5 bases and J 2 bases; bases outside gene matches: 7. The CDR3 nucleotides read TGTGCCAGCAGTAATCCGGGACAGGGAACCTACAATGAGCAGTTCTTC. Translated: CASSNPGQGTYNEQFF.

This clonotype was counted once. This chain joins TRBV7-6 and TRBJ2-2; 8 bases fit TRBD1. The germline V gene has CDR1 SGHVS and CDR2 FNYEAQ. CDR3 length: 16 amino acids. V shed 4 bases, J shed 0 bases, and the junction held 4 bases outside the gene matches. CDR3 residues: CASSSRTGSNTGELFF. CDR3 nucleotides: TGTGCCAGCAGCTCGAGGACAGGGTCGAACACCGGGGAGCTGTTTTTT. Full variable domain (missing parts from reference TRBV7-6 and TRBJ2-2): GAGVSQSPRYKVTKRGQDVALRCDPISGHVSLYWYRQALGQGPEFLTYFNYEAQQDKSGLPNDRFSAERPEGSISTLTIQRTEQRDSAMYRCASSSRTGSNTGELFFGEGSRLTVL.